These T cell receptor beta chains were read from a single sample in a study of blood T cells in healthy people across ages. MiXCR, run by TCRdb on the 5' RACE reads, gives a single entry per CDR3 protein. This sample carries roughly 1,100,000 distinct CDR3 sequences, under 30% of them seen once, and the ten largest clones take about 0.72%. These data were likewise used in another study, on T cells of mothers and their children.

The sample taken for sequencing was blood. These receptor sequences come from a girl aged 2 to 9 in good health. Each CDR3 is given with its conserved first and last residue. D genes are given only for firm matches. Where a row states a size, it is once, few, many or the class of an expanded clone; other rows omit it.

V: TRBV10-3
D: -
size: few
J: TRBJ2-7
DNA: TGTGCCATCAGTGAGTCCTCCTCGTTTAGCTCCTACGAGCAGTATTTC
CDR3: CAISESSSFSSYEQYF

V: TRBV19
D: -
size: -
J: TRBJ2-3
DNA: TGTGCCAGTAGTTCAAGGGCCTACATGGATACGCAGTATTTT
CDR3: CASSSRAYMDTQYF

V: TRBV21-1
D: -
size: few
J: TRBJ1-4
DNA: TGTGCCAGCAGCGAAAAAACTAACACCAGGGCATTAGCTAATGAAAAACTGTTTTTT
CDR3: CASSEKTNTRALANEKLFF

V: TRBV15
D: TRBD1
size: few
J: TRBJ1-1
DNA: TGTGCCACCAGCAGGTCGGACAGGGGGAGTTCTGAAGCTTTCTTT
CDR3: CATSRSDRGSSEAFF

V: TRBV4-2
D: -
size: -
J: TRBJ2-1
DNA: TGTGCCAGCAGCCAAGGAGTTGGGGCTGAGCAGTTCTTC
CDR3: CASSQGVGAEQFF

V: TRBV29-1
D: -
size: few
J: TRBJ2-2
DNA: TGCAGCGGAGCTCGTACCGGGGAGCTGTTTTTT
CDR3: CSGARTGELFF

V: TRBV29-1
D: -
size: -
J: TRBJ2-1
DNA: TGCAGCGTCCCCCGGAGGGGGGGTTACAATGAGCAGTTCTTC
CDR3: CSVPRRGGYNEQFF

V: TRBV4-1
D: -
size: few
J: TRBJ1-6
DNA: TGCGCCAGCAACCAAGACCTGCTTTATAATTCACCCCTCCACTTT
CDR3: CASNQDLLYNSPLHF

V: TRBV7-2
D: TRBD2
size: few
J: TRBJ2-5
DNA: TGTGCCAGCAGCCAATTTAGCGGGAGCATGGAAGAGACCCAGTACTTC
CDR3: CASSQFSGSMEETQYF

V: TRBV12-3/TRBV12-4
D: -
size: -
J: TRBJ1-1
DNA: TGTGCCAGCAGTTTCGACCGAACCACGATGAGCACTGAAGCTTTCTTT
CDR3: CASSFDRTTMSTEAFF

V: TRBV29-1
D: -
size: -
J: TRBJ2-1
DNA: TGCAGCGTTGAAGACTGGAGCGGCTATCAAGACAATGAGCAGTTCTTC
CDR3: CSVEDWSGYQDNEQFF

V: TRBV20-1
D: TRBD2
size: -
J: TRBJ2-2
DNA: TGCAGTGCTACAGCGGGATACACCGGGGAGCTGTTTTTT
CDR3: CSATAGYTGELFF

V: TRBV29-1
D: -
size: -
J: TRBJ2-7
DNA: TGCAGCCCCCTCCCAAGGGGTCCCATCGAGCAGTACTTC
CDR3: CSPLPRGPIEQYF

V: TRBV7-6
D: -
size: few
J: TRBJ2-3
DNA: TGTGCCAGCAGCTTCTCCCCGGGGGCAGATACGCAGTATTTT
CDR3: CASSFSPGADTQYF

V: TRBV6-2/TRBV6-3
D: TRBD2
size: many
J: TRBJ2-7
DNA: TGTGCCAGCAGCACCGGGACTAGCGGTGACCCCTACGAGCAGTACTTC
CDR3: CASSTGTSGDPYEQYF

V: TRBV7-9
D: TRBD1
size: -
J: TRBJ1-1
DNA: TGTGCCAGCAGCTTAGCAAAAACAGGGGGCACTGAAGCTTTCTTT
CDR3: CASSLAKTGGTEAFF

V: TRBV4-1
D: TRBD1
size: -
J: TRBJ1-4
DNA: TGCGCCAGCAGCGCCCGGGACAGGGTCCTAGATGAAAAACTGTTTTTT
CDR3: CASSARDRVLDEKLFF

V: TRBV29-1
D: -
size: -
J: TRBJ2-7
DNA: TGCAGCGTTGTGCTTGACGGGGCCACCTACGAGCAGTACTTC
CDR3: CSVVLDGATYEQYF

V: TRBV29-1
D: -
size: few
J: TRBJ2-1
DNA: TGCAGCGTTGAAGGAATGTACACCAATGAGCAGTTCTTC
CDR3: CSVEGMYTNEQFF

V: TRBV7-8
D: -
size: -
J: TRBJ1-2
DNA: TGTGCCAGCAGCTTAGGACCAGGGAACTATGGCTACACCTTC
CDR3: CASSLGPGNYGYTF

V: TRBV27
D: TRBD2
size: few
J: TRBJ2-7
DNA: TGTGCCAGCAGTTTTGCGGGAGGGCCAAACGAGCAGTACTTC
CDR3: CASSFAGGPNEQYF

V: TRBV12-3/TRBV12-4
D: -
size: few
J: TRBJ2-7
DNA: TGTGCCAGCAGTGTAAGATGGGAACGAGTTTACGAGCAGTACTTC
CDR3: CASSVRWERVYEQYF

V: TRBV3-1
D: -
size: -
J: TRBJ2-5
DNA: TGTGCCAGCAGCCAAATTAACGGGGAGGAAGGGACCCAGTACTTC
CDR3: CASSQINGEEGTQYF

V: TRBV10-3
D: -
size: -
J: TRBJ2-3
DNA: TGTGCCATACAGGGTGGTGCAGATACGCAGTATTTT
CDR3: CAIQGGADTQYF

V: TRBV5-1
D: TRBD1
size: -
J: TRBJ1-2
DNA: TGCGCCAGCAGCTTTTCGGGGACAGGGTTTCGGAATGGCTACACCTTC
CDR3: CASSFSGTGFRNGYTF

V: TRBV20-1
D: -
size: -
J: TRBJ2-4
DNA: TGCAGTGTAGGGGGGGCCATGGGGCAGGCCAAAAACATTCAGTACTTC
CDR3: CSVGGAMGQAKNIQYF

V: TRBV11-2
D: -
size: few
J: TRBJ1-6
DNA: TGTGCCAGCACCGCGGACCATCGAGGGGGTTCACCCCTCCACTTT
CDR3: CASTADHRGGSPLHF

V: TRBV7-6
D: -
size: many
J: TRBJ1-1
DNA: TGTGCCAGCAGCTTAGCAGAGAACACTGAAGCTTTCTTT
CDR3: CASSLAENTEAFF

V: TRBV4-3
D: -
size: few
J: TRBJ2-7
DNA: TGCGCCAGCAGCCAAGATCGGAGTAACCCCGAGCAGTACTTC
CDR3: CASSQDRSNPEQYF

V: TRBV20-1
D: -
size: few
J: TRBJ2-3
DNA: TGCAGTGCTCCTCTAGTGGCGGCCGCTCCCACAGATACGCAGTATTTT
CDR3: CSAPLVAAAPTDTQYF

V: TRBV6-5
D: TRBD2
size: few
J: TRBJ2-1
DNA: TGTGCCAGCAGTTACTCATCTAGCGGCGCGAGGGGCCTCCGTAATGAGCAGTTCTTC
CDR3: CASSYSSSGARGLRNEQFF

V: TRBV20-1
D: -
size: few
J: TRBJ2-7
DNA: TGCAGTGTACTAGCAGATATGGACGAGCAGTACTTC
CDR3: CSVLADMDEQYF

V: TRBV28
D: -
size: few
J: TRBJ2-6
DNA: TGTGCCAGCAGTTTATGGAGCTCTGGGGCCAACGTCCTGACTTTC
CDR3: CASSLWSSGANVLTF

V: TRBV4-1
D: -
size: many
J: TRBJ1-1
DNA: TGTGCCAGCAGTCAGGGTCCCAACACTGAAGCTTTCTTT
CDR3: CASSQGPNTEAFF

V: TRBV7-9
D: -
size: -
J: TRBJ1-1
DNA: TGTGCCAGCAGCCCGCCAGCAACCTTTGAAGCTTTCTTT
CDR3: CASSPPATFEAFF

V: TRBV19
D: -
size: -
J: TRBJ1-1
DNA: TGTGCCAGTAGTCAGCCTCTGAACACTGAAGCTTTCTTT
CDR3: CASSQPLNTEAFF

V: TRBV29-1
D: -
size: once
J: TRBJ2-6
DNA: TGCAGCGTTGAAGGGTCACCCTACTCTGGGGCCAACGTCCTGACTTTC
CDR3: CSVEGSPYSGANVLTF

V: TRBV4-1
D: -
size: -
J: TRBJ2-5
DNA: TGCGCCAGCAGCCAACTAGGAGGGACGGAAGAGACCCAGTACTTC
CDR3: CASSQLGGTEETQYF

V: TRBV7-2
D: -
size: -
J: TRBJ2-1
DNA: TGTGCCAGCACCTTAAAGCTGTACAATGAGCAGTTCTTC
CDR3: CASTLKLYNEQFF

V: TRBV10-3
D: -
size: few
J: TRBJ1-5
DNA: TGTGCCATCGGCAGAGATAGCAATCAGCCCCAGCATTTT
CDR3: CAIGRDSNQPQHF

V: TRBV5-1
D: -
size: -
J: TRBJ1-4
DNA: TGCGCCAGCAGCTTAAGTGGTCGGAACGGTGAAAAACTGTTTTTT
CDR3: CASSLSGRNGEKLFF

V: TRBV12-3/TRBV12-4
D: -
size: few
J: TRBJ1-4
DNA: TGTGCCAGCAGTTTAGAGGGCTTATCTAATGAAAAACTGTTTTTT
CDR3: CASSLEGLSNEKLFF

V: TRBV28
D: -
size: many
J: TRBJ1-2
DNA: TGTGCCAGCAGTCTGGACCCTAACTATGGCTACACCTTC
CDR3: CASSLDPNYGYTF

V: TRBV24-1
D: -
size: -
J: TRBJ2-5
DNA: TGTGCCACCAGTGGCACTCAAGAGACCCAGTACTTC
CDR3: CATSGTQETQYF

V: TRBV10-3
D: TRBD1
size: -
J: TRBJ2-7
DNA: TGTGCCATCAGTCAGGGGGCGATCCTCGTTCAGCACGAGCAGTACTTC
CDR3: CAISQGAILVQHEQYF

V: TRBV27
D: TRBD1
size: many
J: TRBJ2-5
DNA: TGTGCCAGCAGCCCCGAGGACAGGTACGAGACCCAGTACTTC
CDR3: CASSPEDRYETQYF

V: TRBV6-2/TRBV6-3
D: -
size: -
J: TRBJ1-1
DNA: TGTGCCAGCAGTTACGTTCCCGGAGGGGTGAACACTGAAGCTTTCTTT
CDR3: CASSYVPGGVNTEAFF

V: TRBV9
D: TRBD2
size: -
J: TRBJ2-1
DNA: TGTGCCAGCAGCGTAGACTCTAGCGGGGGGCCAGAGCAGTTCTTC
CDR3: CASSVDSSGGPEQFF

V: TRBV6-6
D: -
size: few
J: TRBJ2-3
DNA: TGTGCCAGCAGTTACGAACACTCAAATACGCAGTATTTT
CDR3: CASSYEHSNTQYF

V: TRBV12-3/TRBV12-4
D: -
size: -
J: TRBJ2-4
DNA: TGTGCCAGCAGCACCGCCCGTATAGCGCGGACTGAAAACATTCAGTACTTC
CDR3: CASSTARIARTENIQYF

V: TRBV28
D: -
size: -
J: TRBJ2-3
DNA: TGTACCAGCTCCTCCATACAGGGACTTCCCCCAGATACGCAGTATTTT
CDR3: CTSSSIQGLPPDTQYF

V: TRBV5-1
D: TRBD2
size: few
J: TRBJ2-5
DNA: TGCGCCAGCAGCCCGGGAGGGGAAACGGAGACCCAGTACTTC
CDR3: CASSPGGETETQYF

V: TRBV29-1
D: -
size: -
J: TRBJ1-1
DNA: TGCAGCTCCTCTGCGCGACAGTCGAACACTGAAGCTTTCTTT
CDR3: CSSSARQSNTEAFF

V: TRBV11-3
D: TRBD1
size: -
J: TRBJ2-2
DNA: TGTGCCAGCAGCTGGGACAGGGGCGGGGAGCTGTTTTTT
CDR3: CASSWDRGGELFF

V: TRBV10-3
D: TRBD1
size: few
J: TRBJ1-6
DNA: TGTGCCATCAGTGAGGAACCGGACAGGGTAAATTCACCCCTCCACTTT
CDR3: CAISEEPDRVNSPLHF